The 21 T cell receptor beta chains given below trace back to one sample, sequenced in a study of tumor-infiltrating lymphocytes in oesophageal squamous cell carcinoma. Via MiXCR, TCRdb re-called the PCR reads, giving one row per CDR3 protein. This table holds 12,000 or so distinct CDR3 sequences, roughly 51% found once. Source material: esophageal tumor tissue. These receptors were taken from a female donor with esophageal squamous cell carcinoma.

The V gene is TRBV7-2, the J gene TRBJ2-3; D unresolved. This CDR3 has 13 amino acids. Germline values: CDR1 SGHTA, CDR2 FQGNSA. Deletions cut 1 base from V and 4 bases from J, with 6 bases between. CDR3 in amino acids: CASSLDAADTQYF. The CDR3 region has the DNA TGTGCCAGCAGCTTAGACGCGGCAGATACGCAGTATTTT.

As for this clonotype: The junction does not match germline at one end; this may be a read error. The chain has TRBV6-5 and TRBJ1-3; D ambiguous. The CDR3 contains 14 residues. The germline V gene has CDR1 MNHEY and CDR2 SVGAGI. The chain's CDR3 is CASSDFSSGNTIYF. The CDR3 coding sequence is TGCGCCAGCTCCGACTTTAGCTCTGGAAACACCATATATTTT.

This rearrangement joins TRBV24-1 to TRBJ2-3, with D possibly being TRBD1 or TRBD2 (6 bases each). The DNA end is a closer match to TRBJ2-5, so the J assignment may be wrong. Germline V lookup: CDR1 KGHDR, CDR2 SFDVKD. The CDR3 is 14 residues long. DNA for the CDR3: TGTGCCACCAGTGATACAGGGACTGGGGAGACCCAGTACTTC. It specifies CATSDTGTGETQYF.

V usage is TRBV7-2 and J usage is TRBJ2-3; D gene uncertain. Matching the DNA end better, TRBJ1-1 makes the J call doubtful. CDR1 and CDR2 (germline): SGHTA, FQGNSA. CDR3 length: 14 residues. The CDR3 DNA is TGTGCCAGCAGCTGGTCAGCCATGAACACTGAAGCTTTCTTT. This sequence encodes CASSWSAMNTEAFF.

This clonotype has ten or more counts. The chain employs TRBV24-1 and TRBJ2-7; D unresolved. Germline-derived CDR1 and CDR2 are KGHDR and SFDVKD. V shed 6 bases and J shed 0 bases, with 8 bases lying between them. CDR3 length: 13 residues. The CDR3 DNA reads TGTGCCACCAGTTTGGGAAACTCCTACGAGCAGTACTTC. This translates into CATSLGNSYEQYF.

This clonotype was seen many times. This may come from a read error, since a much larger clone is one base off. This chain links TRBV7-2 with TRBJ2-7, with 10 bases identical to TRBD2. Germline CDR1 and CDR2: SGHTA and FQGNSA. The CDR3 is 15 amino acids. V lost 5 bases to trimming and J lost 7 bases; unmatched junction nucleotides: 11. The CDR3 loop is CASSQTSGPMDEQYF. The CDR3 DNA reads TGTGCCAGCAGCCAGACTAGCGGGCCCATGGATGAGCAGTACTTC.

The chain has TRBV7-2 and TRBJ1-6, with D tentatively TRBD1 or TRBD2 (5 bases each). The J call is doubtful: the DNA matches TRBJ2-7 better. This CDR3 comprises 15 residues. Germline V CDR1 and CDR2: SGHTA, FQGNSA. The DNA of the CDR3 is TGTGCCAGCAGCTTAGTCGCGGTGGGGGCCTACGAGCAGTACTTC. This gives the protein CASSLVAVGAYEQYF.

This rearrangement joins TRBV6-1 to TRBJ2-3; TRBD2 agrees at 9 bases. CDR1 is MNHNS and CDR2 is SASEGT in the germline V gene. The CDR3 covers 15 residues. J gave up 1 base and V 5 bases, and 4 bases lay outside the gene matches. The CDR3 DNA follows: TGTGCCAGCAGTTCCCGGACTAGCGGCACAGATACGCAGTATTTT. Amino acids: CASSSRTSGTDTQYF.

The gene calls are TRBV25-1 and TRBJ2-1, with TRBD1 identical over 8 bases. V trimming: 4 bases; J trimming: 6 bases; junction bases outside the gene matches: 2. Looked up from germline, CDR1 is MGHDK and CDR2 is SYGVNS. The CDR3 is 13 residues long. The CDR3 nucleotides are TGTGCCAGCAGTGTGGACAGGGCCAATGAGCAGTTCTTC. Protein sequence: CASSVDRANEQFF.

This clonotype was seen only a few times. The CDR3 protein is CASSLTSHEDIQYF. The CDR3 region has the DNA TGTGCCAGCAGCTTGACGTCCCATGAGGACATTCAGTACTTC. The V gene is TRBV6-1, the J gene TRBJ2-4; D not resolved. The CDR3 consists of 14 residues. Germline V lookup: CDR1 MNHNS, CDR2 SASEGT. V was pared by 6 bases and J by 8 bases, with 17 bases between.

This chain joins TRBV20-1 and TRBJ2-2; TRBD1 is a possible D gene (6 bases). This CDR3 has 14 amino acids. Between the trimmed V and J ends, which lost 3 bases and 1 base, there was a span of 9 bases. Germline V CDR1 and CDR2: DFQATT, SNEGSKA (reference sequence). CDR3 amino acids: CSASWTENTGELFF. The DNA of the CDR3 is TGCAGTGCTAGTTGGACAGAGAACACCGGGGAGCTGTTTTTT.

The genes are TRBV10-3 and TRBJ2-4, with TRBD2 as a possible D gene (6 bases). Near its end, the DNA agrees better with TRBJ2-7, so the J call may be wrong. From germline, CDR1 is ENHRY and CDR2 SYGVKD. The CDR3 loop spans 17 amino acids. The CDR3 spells CAISLLHVGLTSYEQYF. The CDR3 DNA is TGTGCCATCAGTCTTCTGCACGTGGGACTGACCTCCTACGAGCAGTACTTC.

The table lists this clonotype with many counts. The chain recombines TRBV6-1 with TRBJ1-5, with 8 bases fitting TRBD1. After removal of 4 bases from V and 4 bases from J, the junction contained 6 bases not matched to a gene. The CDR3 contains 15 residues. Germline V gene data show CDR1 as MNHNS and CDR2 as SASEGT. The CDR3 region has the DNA TGTGCCAGCAGTGGAGGACAGGGTATGAATCAGCCCCAGCATTTT. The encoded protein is CASSGGQGMNQPQHF.

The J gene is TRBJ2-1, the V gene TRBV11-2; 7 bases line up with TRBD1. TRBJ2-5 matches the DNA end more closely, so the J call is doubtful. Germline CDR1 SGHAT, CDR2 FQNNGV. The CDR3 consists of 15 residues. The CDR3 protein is CASSAKTGFQETQYF. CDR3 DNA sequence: TGTGCCAGCAGCGCCAAGACAGGGTTCCAAGAGACCCAGTACTTC.

The CDR3 nucleotides read TGTGCCAGCAGCTTAGTTCTCGGCTCCTACAATGAGCAGTACTTC. Its protein is CASSLVLGSYNEQYF. J is TRBJ2-5 and V is TRBV7-9; D is unclear. Germline loops: CDR1 SEHNR, CDR2 FQNEAQ (reference sequence). V was cut by 1 base and J by 11 bases, with 20 bases left in between. The CDR3 has 15 amino acids.

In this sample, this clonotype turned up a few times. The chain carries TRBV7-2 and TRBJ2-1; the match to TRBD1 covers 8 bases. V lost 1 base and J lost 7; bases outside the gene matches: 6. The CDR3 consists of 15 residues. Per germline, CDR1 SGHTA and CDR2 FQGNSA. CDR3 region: CASSLDPGGVNEQFF. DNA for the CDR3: TGTGCCAGCAGCTTAGATCCAGGGGGCGTGAATGAGCAGTTCTTC.

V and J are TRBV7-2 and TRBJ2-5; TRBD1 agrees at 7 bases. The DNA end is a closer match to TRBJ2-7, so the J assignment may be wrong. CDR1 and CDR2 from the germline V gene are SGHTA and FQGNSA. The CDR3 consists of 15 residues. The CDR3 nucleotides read TGTGCCAGCAGCTTTAGAGTGATAGGGGGCGACGAGCAGTACTTC. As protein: CASSFRVIGGDEQYF.

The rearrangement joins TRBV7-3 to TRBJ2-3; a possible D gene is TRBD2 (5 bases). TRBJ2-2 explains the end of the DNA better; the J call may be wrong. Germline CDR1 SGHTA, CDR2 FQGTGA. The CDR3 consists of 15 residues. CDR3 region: CASSLTSANTGELFF. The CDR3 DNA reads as TGTGCCAGCAGCTTAACTAGCGCGAACACCGGGGAGCTGTTTTTT.

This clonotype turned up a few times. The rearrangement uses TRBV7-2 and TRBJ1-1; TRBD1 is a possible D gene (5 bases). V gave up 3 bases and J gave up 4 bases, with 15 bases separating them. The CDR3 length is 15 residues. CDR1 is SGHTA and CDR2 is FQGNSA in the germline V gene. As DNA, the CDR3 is TGTGCCAGCAGCTTTGGCAGGGCCGCCGGCACTGAAGCTTTCTTT. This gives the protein CASSFGRAAGTEAFF.

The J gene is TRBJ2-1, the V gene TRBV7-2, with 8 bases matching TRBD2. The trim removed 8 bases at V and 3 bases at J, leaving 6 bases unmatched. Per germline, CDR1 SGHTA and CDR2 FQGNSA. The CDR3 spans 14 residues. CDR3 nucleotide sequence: TGTGCCAGCGATCCGGGGGGGGGCTACAATGAGCAGTTCTTC. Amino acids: CASDPGGGYNEQFF.

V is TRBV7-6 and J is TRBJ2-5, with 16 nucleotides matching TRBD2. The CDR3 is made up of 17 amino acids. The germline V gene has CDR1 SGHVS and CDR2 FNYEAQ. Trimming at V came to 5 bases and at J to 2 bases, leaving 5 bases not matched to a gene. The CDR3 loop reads CASSPGLAGGKQETQYF. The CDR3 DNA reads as TGTGCCAGCAGCCCGGGACTAGCGGGAGGGAAACAAGAGACCCAGTACTTC.